In this sample, the clone carrying this T cell receptor (beta chain) turned up many times. What it binds is not known. TCR beta CDR3 sequences were amplified from RNA transcripts. First-round RT-PCR with HTBI primers amplified the TCR CDR3 region. TCRdb independently ran MiXCR on the multiplex PCR reads; one entry per CDR3 protein. The sample yields over 350,000 distinct CDR3 sequences, over 12% seen once. CDR1 SGHTA and CDR2 FQGNSA come from the germline V gene. V was cut by 2 bases and J by 3 bases, with 11 bases left in between. The CDR3 is made up of 15 amino acids. The data were taken from a study of T cells in Graves' hyperthyroidism and ophthalmopathy. Study findings and constraints: Blood also showed most of the thyroid clonotypes that were expanded above 0.001.

The chain is built from TRBV7-2 and TRBJ1-5; no firm D call. The sequencing input was blood. This sequence was found in a middle-aged man with Graves' ophthalmopathy. The CDR3, as DNA: TGTGCCAGCAGCTTAATGGACGGTGACAATCAGCCCCAGCATTTT. It codes for CASSLMDGDNQPQHF.